The 21 T cell receptor beta chains reported below all come from one sample, sequenced in a study of T-cell memory formation after mild COVID-19. Each CDR3 protein is one row after TCRdb ran MiXCR on the 5' RACE reads. The table includes fewer than 700,000 distinct CDR3 sequences, roughly 18% detected once. Sequenced: PBMCs or a T cell subset sorted from them (not recorded which). The receptors were sampled from an adult woman who had mild COVID-19 (a few samples of this study predate the infection). Cell type and time point are not known.

This clonotype was observed a few times. V and J are TRBV27 and TRBJ2-3; a possible D gene is TRBD1 (5 bases). Per germline, CDR1 MNHEY and CDR2 SMNVEV (reference sequence). CDR3 size: 14 residues. V shed 4 bases and J shed 1 base, with 9 bases lying between them. Here the CDR3 reads CASSSIRGTDTQYF. Written as DNA, the CDR3 is TGTGCCAGCAGTTCAATCAGGGGCACAGATACGCAGTATTTT.

The rearrangement uses TRBV6-1 and TRBJ2-1; 9 nucleotides agree with TRBD2. V trimming: 7 bases; J trimming: 10 bases; junction bases outside the gene matches: 14. This CDR3 has 15 amino acids. CDR1 MNHNS and CDR2 SASEGT come from the germline V gene. CDR3 residues: CASTGSSGASGEQFF. The CDR3 DNA follows: TGTGCCAGCACGGGATCTAGCGGGGCGAGTGGAGAGCAGTTCTTC.

The chain uses TRBV12-3 or TRBV12-4 and TRBJ1-3; D unclear. Trimming took off 6 bases at V and 0 bases at J, with 6 bases between the two ends. The length of the CDR3 is 13 residues. The CDR3 DNA reads TGTGCCAGCAGCAGGTCCTCTGGAAACACCATATATTTT. Its translation is CASSRSSGNTIYF.

This clonotype was counted only a few times. V usage is TRBV20-1 and J usage is TRBJ2-1, with 9 nucleotides matching TRBD2. The ends lost 3 bases at V and 4 bases at J; junction bases unmatched: 7. CDR3 size: 15 residues. Germline lookup yields CDR1 DFQATT and CDR2 SNEGSKA (reference sequence). CDR3 bases: TGCAGTGCTAGCGGGCTAGCGGGATTATACAATGAGCAGTTCTTC. It encodes CSASGLAGLYNEQFF.

At least ten counts were recorded for this clonotype. V usage is TRBV7-6 and J usage is TRBJ2-5, with TRBD1 matching over 11 bases. The germline V gene encodes CDR1 SGHVS and CDR2 FNYEAQ. The J segment lost 6 bases and the V segment lost 4 bases, leaving 13 bases of the junction unmatched. This CDR3 comprises 17 residues. The CDR3 sequence is CASSSPPRDRGGKTQYF. The CDR3 region has the DNA TGTGCCAGCAGCTCCCCACCCCGGGACAGGGGGGGGAAGACCCAGTACTTC.

DNA of the CDR3: TGTGCCAGCGTGAACAGGGTCGTCAGCTCTGGGGCCAACGTCCTGACTTTC. Translating gives CASVNRVVSSGANVLTF. The chain joins TRBV12-3 or TRBV12-4 to TRBJ2-6, with D possibly matching TRBD1 (6 bases). The CDR3 is 17 residues long. Trimming took 8 bases from V and 0 from J, leaving 17 bases between them.

This clonotype was seen a handful of times. The rearrangement uses TRBV20-1 and TRBJ1-5; D unclear. This CDR3 is built from 13 residues. V lost 3 bases to trimming and J lost 4 bases, with 10 bases between them. The germline V gene has CDR1 DFQATT and CDR2 SNEGSKA (reference sequence). The CDR3 is CSASSGPNQPQHF. CDR3 nucleotide sequence: TGCAGTGCTAGTTCTGGACCAAATCAGCCCCAGCATTTT.

This clonotype was observed a few times. This chain connects TRBV7-3 to TRBJ2-5, with no clear D. From germline, CDR1 is SGHTA and CDR2 FQGTGA. V was shortened by 5 bases and J by 9 bases, with 16 bases between the two germline ends. The CDR3 spans 13 residues. The CDR3 protein is CASSQEPKMAQYF. The CDR3 DNA sequence: TGTGCCAGCAGCCAAGAACCCAAGATGGCCCAGTACTTC. The whole variable domain, remainder taken from reference TRBV7-3 and TRBJ2-5, is GAGVSQTPSNKVTEKGKYVELRCDPISGHTALYWYRQSLGQGPEFLIYFQGTGAADDSGLPNDRFFAVRPEGSVSTLKIQRTERGDSAVYLCASSQEPKMAQYFGPGTRLLVL.

The chain joins TRBV9 to TRBJ2-7; TRBD1 agrees at 12 bases. This CDR3 region has 14 residues. Trimming removed 0 bases from V and 6 bases from J; junction bases left unmatched: 1. Germline V gives CDR1 SGDLS, CDR2 YYNGEE. The CDR3 loop reads CASSVGDRGLEQYF. CDR3 DNA: TGTGCCAGCAGCGTAGGGGACAGGGGGCTCGAGCAGTACTTC.

This chain uses TRBV7-6 with TRBJ1-2; possible D gene TRBD1, 6 bases. Per germline, CDR1 SGHVS and CDR2 FNYEAQ. The CDR3 covers 15 residues. V was trimmed by 5 bases and J by 0 bases, leaving 13 bases between them. This CDR3 reads CASSPTDRANYGYTF. The CDR3 coding sequence is TGTGCCAGCAGCCCAACGGACAGAGCTAACTATGGCTACACCTTC. The entire variable domain, with the rest obtained from reference TRBV7-6 and TRBJ1-2, is as follows: GAGVSQSPRYKVTKRGQDVALRCDPISGHVSLYWYRQALGQGPEFLTYFNYEAQQDKSGLPNDRFSAERPEGSISTLTIQRTEQRDSAMYRCASSPTDRANYGYTFGSGTRLTVV.

The rearrangement joins TRBV27 to TRBJ2-3; tentative D call: TRBD2 (5 bases). With 5 bases removed from V and 2 bases from J, the gap between germline ends came to 14 bases. Germline V gene sequence: CDR1 MNHEY, CDR2 SMNVEV (reference sequence). This CDR3 contains 15 residues. The CDR3 nucleotides read TGTGCCAGCAGTCTACAACCGGGGTTCACAGATACGCAGTATTTT. Encoded protein: CASSLQPGFTDTQYF.

The chain has TRBV30 and TRBJ1-2; TRBD1 might be the D (6 bases). V lost 3 bases, J lost 6 bases, and 14 bases lay in between. This CDR3 contains 13 residues. Germline CDR1 GTSNPN, CDR2 SVGIG (reference sequence). The CDR3 sequence is CAWRDTGWDGYTF. The CDR3 coding sequence is TGTGCCTGGAGAGATACAGGGTGGGATGGCTACACCTTC.

This clonotype was observed many times. The chain combines TRBV6-6 with TRBJ1-1, with 8 bases matching TRBD1. This CDR3 has 17 residues. J was trimmed by 4 bases and V by 2 bases; bases with no gene match: 12. Germline V gives CDR1 MNHNY, CDR2 SVGAGI (reference sequence). Here the CDR3 DNA reads TGTGCCAGCAGTTACACGGGGCAGGGGGCGGTTGGCACTGAAGCTTTCTTT. It yields the protein CASSYTGQGAVGTEAFF.

This clonotype was observed a handful of times. This chain connects TRBV20-1 to TRBJ1-4, with D unresolved. V lost 2 bases, J lost 4 bases, and 17 bases lay in between. This CDR3 spans 16 amino acids. In germline, CDR1 is DFQATT, CDR2 SNEGSKA (reference sequence). The CDR3 reads CSARSLHSVGNEKLFF. The CDR3 DNA reads as TGCAGTGCTAGAAGCCTCCACAGCGTCGGTAATGAAAAACTGTTTTTT.

A few counts support this clonotype. This rearrangement joins TRBV29-1 to TRBJ2-5, with TRBD2 identical over 7 bases. This CDR3 is built from 12 residues. Trimming cost V 7 bases and J 5 bases; bases outside gene matches: 7. Germline CDR1 is SQVTM and CDR2 is ANQGSEA. The CDR3 coding sequence is TGCAGCGCCATCCTGCGGGGGGAGACCCAGTACTTC. Its translation: CSAILRGETQYF.

CDR3 in DNA: TGTGCCAGCAGCCTAAGTTTGGGGGGCAATCAGCCCCAGCATTTT. This sequence encodes CASSLSLGGNQPQHF. This chain uses TRBV3-1 with TRBJ1-5, with a weak D call TRBD1 (5 bases). Looked up from germline, CDR1 is LGHDT and CDR2 is YNNKEL (reference sequence). This CDR3 has 15 amino acids. Trimming left V 4 bases short and J 2 bases short, with 12 bases between.

This sequence joins TRBV7-3 and TRBJ2-2, with 7 bases aligning to TRBD1. The germline V gene has CDR1 SGHTA and CDR2 FQGTGA. CDR3 length equals 17 residues. V gave up 2 bases and J gave up 5 bases; unmatched junction bases: 11. Here the CDR3 DNA reads TGTGCCAGCAGCTTATCGTCGAAGGGGGCAAATACCGGGGAGCTGTTTTTT. Translation: CASSLSSKGANTGELFF.

This clonotype was detected only a few times. The chain combines TRBV6-5 with TRBJ1-1; D call uncertain. Germline V CDR1 and CDR2: MNHEY, SVGAGI. This CDR3 comprises 14 residues. Trimming took 2 bases from V and 6 from J, leaving 13 bases between them. The CDR3 reads CASSYGVDSAEAFF. The DNA for the CDR3 is TGTGCCAGCAGTTACGGGGTGGATTCTGCTGAAGCTTTCTTT.

This clonotype was counted a few times. The chain links TRBV7-9 to TRBJ2-7; TRBD2 might be the D (6 bases). V was trimmed by 6 bases and J by 6 bases, leaving 21 bases between them. The CDR3 is 15 residues long. Per the germline V gene, CDR1 is SEHNR and CDR2 is FQNEAQ (reference sequence). CDR3 amino acids: CASRSLGGLSGEQYF. CDR3 nucleotides: TGTGCCAGCAGAAGCCTCGGAGGGCTCTCGGGCGAGCAGTACTTC.

This clonotype was recorded a few times. The chain is built from TRBV9 and TRBJ1-2; the match to TRBD1 covers 7 bases. This CDR3 is built from 14 residues. Germline values: CDR1 SGDLS, CDR2 YYNGEE. The ends lost 4 bases at V and 8 bases at J; junction bases unmatched: 11. Here the CDR3 reads CASSTRQGRVGYTF. DNA for the CDR3: TGTGCCAGCAGCACGAGACAGGGACGGGTGGGCTACACCTTC.

The sample holds a few counts of this clonotype. The chain has TRBV2 and TRBJ2-5; 12 bases are a match to TRBD2. The CDR3 totals 15 residues. V lost 4 bases and J lost 5; bases outside the gene matches: 5. Germline V gene lookup returns CDR1 SNHLY and CDR2 FYNNEI. The DNA for the CDR3 is TGTGCCAGCAGTGCAGATCTAGCGGGAGGGGAGACCCAGTACTTC. It encodes CASSADLAGGETQYF.